The following is a TCR beta chain sequence with its context. Its antigen is currently unknown. This entry is derived from a study of cytomegalovirus exposure and HLA in healthy donors. Only in-frame clones appear in the TCRdb table, and some are missing; sequencing was by immunoSEQ multiplex PCR. The sample has about 120,000 clones; about 83% are singletons. V lost 5 bases and J 5 bases, leaving 12 bases between the germline ends. Germline V lookup: CDR1 SNHLY, CDR2 FYNNEI. The CDR3 runs to 13 residues. The donors were part of the validation cohort, which consisted of some 120 subjects and was separate from the first cohort of 666 subjects. Whole-study results and caveats: Both high specificity and high sensitivity reportedly marked the classifier's diagnosis of cytomegalovirus status.

The chain recombines TRBV2 with TRBJ1-1; weak D call: TRBD1 (6 bases). The sequencing input was PBMCs. The clonotype was recovered from a woman aged 30 to 39 in good health and CMV-seronegative. DNA of the CDR3: TGTGCCAGCAGTCTAATGGGGGCAACTGAAGCTTTCTTT. Protein: CASSLMGATEAFF. Supplemented by reference TRBV2 and TRBJ1-1, the full variable domain reads EPEVTQTPSHQVTQMGQEVILRCVPISNHLYFYWYRQILGQKVEFLVSFYNNEISEKSEIFDDQFSVERPDGSNFTLKIRSTKLEDSAMYFCASSLMGATEAFFGQGTRLTVV.